One and the same sample provided the 11 T cell receptor beta chains below, sequenced in a study of T cells after yellow fever vaccination. TCRdb re-analysed the 5' RACE reads in MiXCR, keeping a single row per CDR3 protein. Of 350,000 to 550,000 distinct CDR3 sequences listed, approximately 19% were seen once; the top ten hold 18%. Sequencing was performed on PBMCs, taken before the yellow fever booster vaccination. The origin of the receptors is a man younger than 30 who received the YFV17D yellow fever vaccine.

This clonotype was counted a few times. Here the CDR3 DNA reads TGCAGTGCTGGGGACCCGGGACAGGGGGGAACTGAAGCTTTCTTT. Its protein product is CSAGDPGQGGTEAFF. V usage is TRBV20-1 and J usage is TRBJ1-1; 11 bases match TRBD1. The CDR3 has 15 residues. V lost 5 bases and J lost 5; bases outside the gene matches: 10. In germline, CDR1 is DFQATT, CDR2 SNEGSKA (reference sequence).

This clonotype was seen more than once but under ten times. The rearrangement links TRBV4-1 to TRBJ2-4; tentatively, D is TRBD1 (6 bases). CDR1 MGHRA and CDR2 YSYEKL come from the germline V gene. The CDR3 has 17 residues. Trimming shortened V by 1 base and J by 1 base, and 14 bases separated the two germline ends. CDR3 loop: CASSQVAGDAAKNIQYF. The CDR3 region has the DNA TGCGCCAGCAGCCAAGTGGCAGGGGACGCGGCCAAAAACATTCAGTACTTC.

The rearrangement uses TRBV6-2 or TRBV6-3 and TRBJ2-1; 8 positions match TRBD2. V gave up 6 bases and J gave up 4 bases; unmatched junction bases: 8. The CDR3 is 15 residues long. Germline CDR1 is MNHEY and CDR2 is SVGEGT. CDR3 loop: CASSSQGLVYNEQFF. The CDR3 DNA sequence: TGTGCCAGCAGCTCCCAGGGACTAGTTTACAATGAGCAGTTCTTC.

This clonotype was detected ten times or more. The chain links TRBV19 to TRBJ1-2, with a weak D call TRBD1 (5 bases). There are 13 residues in the CDR3. V gave up 9 bases and J gave up 4 bases, with 15 bases separating them. Germline V gene lookup returns CDR1 LNHDA and CDR2 SQIVND (reference sequence). CDR3 coding DNA: TGTGCCAGCCAACCGGGGACGGCCTATGGCTACACCTTC. Translating gives CASQPGTAYGYTF.

The CDR3 is CASSSRVSTEAFF. CDR3 in DNA: TGTGCCAGCAGTAGTAGGGTGAGCACTGAAGCTTTCTTT. The chain links TRBV12-3 or TRBV12-4 to TRBJ1-1; D remains ambiguous. This CDR3 is built from 13 residues. V shed 5 bases and J shed 4 bases, with 11 bases lying between them.

This chain links TRBV7-9 with TRBJ1-2, with D possibly being TRBD1 (6 bases). This CDR3 is 13 amino acids long. The germline gives CDR1 SEHNR, CDR2 FQNEAQ (reference sequence). The V end was cut by 4 bases, the J end by 5 bases, with 11 bases between. The CDR3 sequence is CASSSRTVYGYTF. Written as DNA, the CDR3 is TGTGCCAGCAGCTCGAGGACAGTTTATGGCTACACCTTC.

The V call is TRBV7-6, the J call TRBJ2-7; D possibly corresponds to TRBD2 (7 bases). Per germline, CDR1 SGHVS and CDR2 FNYEAQ. This CDR3 comprises 17 residues. V was shortened by 2 bases and J by 3 bases, with 20 bases between the two germline ends. The CDR3 region has the DNA TGTGCCAGCAGCTTAAGTGAGGGGGAGGGGCATGACTACGAGCAGTACTTC. Protein: CASSLSEGEGHDYEQYF.

CDR3 sequence (DNA): TGTGCCAGCAAGGGAGGACAGGGGGAATTTGGACCCCATGGCTACACCTTC. Translation gives CASKGGQGEFGPHGYTF. V gene TRBV25-1 combines with J gene TRBJ1-2; TRBD1 aligns across 10 bases. The germline gives CDR1 MGHDK, CDR2 SYGVNS. V lost 7 bases to trimming and J lost 6 bases; unmatched junction nucleotides: 17. CDR3 length: 17 residues.

Only a few counts were recorded for this clonotype. V is TRBV4-1 and J is TRBJ2-7; possibly TRBD1 or TRBD2 for D (5 bases each). Germline V CDR1 and CDR2: MGHRA, YSYEKL. The CDR3 loop spans 14 amino acids. Trimming cost V 1 base and J 2 bases, with 9 bases left between them. CDR3 nucleotides: TGCGCCAGCAGCCAAGCCCCGGGACCCTACGAGCAGTACTTC. This translates into CASSQAPGPYEQYF.

This clonotype was counted a few times. V gene TRBV5-1 combines with J gene TRBJ2-5; D may be TRBD1 or TRBD2 (6 bases each). CDR1 is SGHRS and CDR2 is YFSETQ in the germline V gene. V lost 5 bases and J 4 bases, leaving 18 bases between the germline ends. The CDR3 length is 15 residues. CDR3: CASRPAPGARETQYF. For the CDR3, the DNA is TGCGCCAGCAGACCGGCCCCGGGGGCCAGAGAGACCCAGTACTTC.

The chain couples TRBV6-6 to TRBJ1-4; no definite D call. The CDR3 is made up of 14 amino acids. Trimming removed 4 bases at V and 0 bases at J, with 6 bases between. Germline CDR1 and CDR2: MNHNY and SVGAGI (reference sequence). The CDR3 is CASSWRATNEKLFF. DNA for the CDR3: TGTGCCAGCAGTTGGAGGGCAACTAATGAAAAACTGTTTTTT.